This TCR beta chain was recovered during a study of T cell changes during pregnancy in multiple sclerosis. Losses at the gene ends were 7 bases for V and 8 bases for J; bases not matched to a gene: 8. Germline V gene data show CDR1 as MNHEY and CDR2 as SMNVEV (reference sequence). The CDR3 has 14 residues. Repertoires were generated with immunoSEQ multiplex PCR, while TCRdb's copy carries only in-frame clones and drops some. This table holds about 86,000 clones, approximately 89% found once. The origin of this receptor is a female donor in good health, enrolled as a control in a pregnancy study. The V gene is TRBV27, the J gene TRBJ2-1; 10 nucleotides match TRBD1. The material was peripheral blood, obtained in the first trimester of pregnancy. In DNA form, the CDR3 reads TGTGCCAGCACCCCAGACAGGGGGCAGGATGAGCAGTTCTTC. This translates into CASTPDRGQDEQFF.